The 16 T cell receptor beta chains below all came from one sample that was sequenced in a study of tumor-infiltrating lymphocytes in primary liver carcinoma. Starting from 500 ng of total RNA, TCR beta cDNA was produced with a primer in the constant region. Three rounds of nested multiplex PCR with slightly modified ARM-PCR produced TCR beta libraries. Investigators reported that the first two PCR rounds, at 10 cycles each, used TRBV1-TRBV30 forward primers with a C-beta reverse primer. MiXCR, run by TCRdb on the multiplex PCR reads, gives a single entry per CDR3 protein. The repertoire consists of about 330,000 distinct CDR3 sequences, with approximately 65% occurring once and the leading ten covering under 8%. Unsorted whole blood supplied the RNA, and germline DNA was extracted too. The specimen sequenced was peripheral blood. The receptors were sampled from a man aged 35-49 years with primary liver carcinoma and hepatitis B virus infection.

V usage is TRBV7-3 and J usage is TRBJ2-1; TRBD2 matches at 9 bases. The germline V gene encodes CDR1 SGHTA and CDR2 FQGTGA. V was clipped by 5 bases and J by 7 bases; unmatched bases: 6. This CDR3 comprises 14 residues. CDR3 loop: CASSSSGSKNEQFF. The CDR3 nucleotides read TGTGCCAGCAGCAGTAGCGGGAGCAAAAATGAGCAGTTCTTC. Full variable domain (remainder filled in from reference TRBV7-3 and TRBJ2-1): GAGVSQTPSNKVTEKGKYVELRCDPISGHTALYWYRQSLGQGPEFLIYFQGTGAADDSGLPNDRFFAVRPEGSVSTLKIQRTERGDSAVYLCASSSSGSKNEQFFGPGTRLTVL.

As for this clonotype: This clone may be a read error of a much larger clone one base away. The CDR3 spells CASSLCTSGRETQYF. The CDR3 DNA follows: TGTGCCAGCAGCTTATGTACTAGCGGGAGAGAGACCCAGTACTTC. The genes are TRBV7-8 and TRBJ2-5; 11 nucleotides match TRBD2. CDR1 and CDR2 (germline): SGHVS, FQNEAQ. Trimming took 2 bases from V and 4 from J; bases not matched to a gene: 3. The CDR3 has 15 residues.

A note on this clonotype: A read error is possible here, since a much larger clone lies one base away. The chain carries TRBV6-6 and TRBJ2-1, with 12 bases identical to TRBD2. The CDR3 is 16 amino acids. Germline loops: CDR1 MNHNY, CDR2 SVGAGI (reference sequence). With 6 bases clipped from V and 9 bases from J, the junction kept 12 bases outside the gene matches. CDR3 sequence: CASSQTGVTSGSEQFF. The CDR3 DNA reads TGTGCCAGCAGCCAGACCGGCGTGACTAGCGGGAGTGAGCAGTTCTTC.

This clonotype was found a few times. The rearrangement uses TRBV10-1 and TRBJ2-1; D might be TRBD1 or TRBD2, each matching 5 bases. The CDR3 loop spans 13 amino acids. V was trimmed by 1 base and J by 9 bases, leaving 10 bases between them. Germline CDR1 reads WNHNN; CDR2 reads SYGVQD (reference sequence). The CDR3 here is CASSEYGTGEQFF. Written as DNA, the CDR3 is TGCGCCAGCAGTGAGTACGGGACCGGTGAGCAGTTCTTC.

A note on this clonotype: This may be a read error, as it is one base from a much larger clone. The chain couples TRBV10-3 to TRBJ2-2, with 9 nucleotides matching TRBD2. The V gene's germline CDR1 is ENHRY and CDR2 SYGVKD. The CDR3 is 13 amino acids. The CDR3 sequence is CGIGLAGDGELFF. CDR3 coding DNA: TGTGGCATCGGATTAGCGGGAGACGGGGAGCTGTTTTTT.

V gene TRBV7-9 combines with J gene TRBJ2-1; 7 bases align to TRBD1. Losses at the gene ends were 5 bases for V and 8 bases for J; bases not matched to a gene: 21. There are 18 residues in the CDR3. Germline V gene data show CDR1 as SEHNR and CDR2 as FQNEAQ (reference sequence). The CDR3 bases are TGTGCCAGCAGCCCACCCCCCGGGGACAGTTCTGATCGCGATGAGCAGTTCTTC. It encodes CASSPPPGDSSDRDEQFF.

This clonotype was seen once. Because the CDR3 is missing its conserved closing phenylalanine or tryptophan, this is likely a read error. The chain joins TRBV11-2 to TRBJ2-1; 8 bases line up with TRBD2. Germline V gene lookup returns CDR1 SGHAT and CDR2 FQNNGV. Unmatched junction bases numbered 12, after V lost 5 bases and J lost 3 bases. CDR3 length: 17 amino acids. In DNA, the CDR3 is TGTGCCAGCAGCCGGACTAGCCGGAATCGTTTCTACAATGAGCAGTTCTAC. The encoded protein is CASSRTSRNRFYNEQFY.

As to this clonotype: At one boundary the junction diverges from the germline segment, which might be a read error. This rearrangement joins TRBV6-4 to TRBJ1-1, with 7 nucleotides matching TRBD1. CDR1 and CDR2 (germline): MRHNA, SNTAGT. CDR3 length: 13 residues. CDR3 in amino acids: CVSSEQGWGEAFF. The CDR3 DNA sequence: TGTGTCAGCAGTGAACAGGGGTGGGGTGAAGCTTTCTTT.

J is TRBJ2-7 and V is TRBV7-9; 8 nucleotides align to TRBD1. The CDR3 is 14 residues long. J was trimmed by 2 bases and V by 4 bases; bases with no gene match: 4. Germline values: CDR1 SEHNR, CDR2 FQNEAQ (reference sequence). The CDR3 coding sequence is TGTGCCAGCAGCTCCCCAGGGGGCCCCTACGAGCAGTACTTC. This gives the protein CASSSPGGPYEQYF.

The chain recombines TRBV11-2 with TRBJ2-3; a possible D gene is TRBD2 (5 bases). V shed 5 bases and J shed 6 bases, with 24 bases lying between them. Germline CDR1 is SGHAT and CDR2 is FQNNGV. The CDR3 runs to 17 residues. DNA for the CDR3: TGTGCCAGCAGCATAGTTCGCTCCCTAGCAGACCCTGATACGCAGTATTTT. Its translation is CASSIVRSLADPDTQYF. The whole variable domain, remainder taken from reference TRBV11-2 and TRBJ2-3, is EAGVAQSPRYKIIEKRQSVAFWCNPISGHATLYWYQQILGQGPKLLIQFQNNGVVDDSQLPKDRFSAERLKGVDSTLKIQPAKLEDSAVYLCASSIVRSLADPDTQYFGPGTRLTVL.

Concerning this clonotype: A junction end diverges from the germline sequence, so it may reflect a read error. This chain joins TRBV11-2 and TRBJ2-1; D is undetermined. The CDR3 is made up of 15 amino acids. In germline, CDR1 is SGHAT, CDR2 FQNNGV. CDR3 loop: CASSLVWQPSNEQSF. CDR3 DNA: TGTGCCAGTAGCTTAGTGTGGCAGCCGAGCAATGAGCAGTCCTTC.

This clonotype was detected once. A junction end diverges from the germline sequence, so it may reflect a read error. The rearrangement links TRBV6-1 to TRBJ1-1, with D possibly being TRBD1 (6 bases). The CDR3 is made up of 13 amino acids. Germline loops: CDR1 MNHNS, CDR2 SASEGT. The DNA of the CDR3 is TGTGCCAGCAAAATACAGAGGGACACTGAAACTTTCTTT. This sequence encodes CASKIQRDTETFF.

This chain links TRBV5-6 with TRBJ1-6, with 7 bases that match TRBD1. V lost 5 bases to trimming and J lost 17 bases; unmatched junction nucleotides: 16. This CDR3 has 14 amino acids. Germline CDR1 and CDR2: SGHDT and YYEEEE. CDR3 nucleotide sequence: TGTGCCAGCAGAGACAGGGTATCGAATTCACACTTCCACTTT. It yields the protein CASRDRVSNSHFHF.

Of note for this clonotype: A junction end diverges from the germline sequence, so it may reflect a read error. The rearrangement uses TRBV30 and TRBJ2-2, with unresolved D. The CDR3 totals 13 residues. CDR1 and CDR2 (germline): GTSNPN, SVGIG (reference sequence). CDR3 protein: CALSDGNTGELFF. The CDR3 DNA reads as TGCGCCTTGAGTGATGGGAACACCGGGGAGCTGTTTTTT.

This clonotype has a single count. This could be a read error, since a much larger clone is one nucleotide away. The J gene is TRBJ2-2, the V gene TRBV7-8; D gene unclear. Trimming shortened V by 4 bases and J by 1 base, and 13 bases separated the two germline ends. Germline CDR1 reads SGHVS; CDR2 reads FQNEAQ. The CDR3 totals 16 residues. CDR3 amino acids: CASSSSSRGNTGELFF. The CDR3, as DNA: TGTGCCAGCAGCTCGTCCTCTAGAGGGAACACCGGGGAGCTGTTTTTT.

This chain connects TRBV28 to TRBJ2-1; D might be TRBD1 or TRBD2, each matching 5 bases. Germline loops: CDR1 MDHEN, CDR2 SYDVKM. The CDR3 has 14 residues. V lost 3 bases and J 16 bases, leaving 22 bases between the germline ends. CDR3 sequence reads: CASSLAGPGRAHFF. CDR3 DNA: TGTGCCAGCAGTTTGGCCGGACCGGGACGTGCGCACTTCTTC. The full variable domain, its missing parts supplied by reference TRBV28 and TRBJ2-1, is DVKVTQSSRYLVKRTGEKVFLECVQDMDHENMFWYRQDPGLGLRLIYFSYDVKMKEKGDIPEGYSVSREKKERFSLILESASTNQTSMYLCASSLAGPGRAHFFGPGTRLTVL.